What follows describes a single T cell receptor (beta chain). The antigen is unknown. This CDR3 region has 13 residues. Germline values: CDR1 LNHDA, CDR2 SQIVND (reference sequence). With 6 bases clipped from V and 6 bases from J, the junction kept 8 bases outside the gene matches. This sample is part of a study of vaccination effects on CD4 cells after COVID-19. The study, taken as a whole, reports: Substantial clonal contraction characterized both infection- and vaccine-induced clones late after vaccination. The study found that only 1 of 255 vaccine-induced clones from healthy vaccinees cross-reacted with common cold coronaviruses.

Antigen-specific CD4+ T cells were expanded with viral peptide pools in the ViraFEST assay before sequencing. Cultured cells yielded isolated CD4+ T cells after more than nine days. The healthy vaccine recipients, who had no prior SARS-CoV-2 infection, showed negative nucleocapsid antibodies. IL-2 medium took the place of half the medium on both days 3 and 7. The protocol was immunoSEQ multiplex PCR, while the TCRdb copy is restricted to in-frame clones and leaves out a portion. This sample has roughly 11,000 clones, with around 70% found just once. This sequence was found in a human donor who received a COVID-19 vaccine. This sequence joins TRBV19 and TRBJ2-7, with TRBD2 matching over 7 bases. The sequencing here drew on CD4+ T cells from PBMCs cultured with HCoV-229E spike peptides, taken before COVID-19 vaccination. In DNA form, the CDR3 reads TGTGCCAGTAGCGGCTGGGGCGGGGGCGAGCAGTACTTC. Translating gives CASSGWGGGEQYF.